This TCR beta chain was retrieved from a study of OX40 agonist ivuxolimab in advanced cancers. The CDR3 is 14 residues long. V lost 6 bases and J lost 6, with 18 bases in between. The germline V gene encodes CDR1 ENHRY and CDR2 SYGVKD. Some clones are missing from TCRdb's copy, which holds only in-frame ones; the method was immunoSEQ multiplex PCR. The data hold tens of thousands of clones, with 65% to 85% observed a single time. If patients had autoimmune disease history or systemic immunosuppression, they were excluded. This clonotype was sampled from an adult with an advanced solid tumor such as melanoma, head and neck, liver or kidney cancer. The source was CD4+ or CD8+ T cells sorted from blood, collected in a trial of the OX40 agonist ivuxolimab. V and J are TRBV10-3 and TRBJ2-7; D is undetermined. The CDR3 is CAIRGASSVSEQYF. The CDR3 bases are TGTGCCATCAGAGGAGCCTCCTCGGTATCCGAGCAGTACTTC.